The rows below give T cell receptor beta chains drawn from one sample of a study of shared clonotypes between healthy human individuals. Using immunoSEQ multiplex PCR, the repertoire was profiled, and TCRdb retains in-frame clones only, with some absent. Altogether about 680,000 clones are present, around 92% being singletons, with the ten largest covering roughly 22%. Material for sequencing was naive CD8+ T cells sorted from blood. These receptors all stem from a young man in good health. Both conserved end residues are part of each CDR3. The D gene is left open where the match is weak. Not every row has a clone size; where given, it reads once, few, many or a size class.

clone_size	d_call	j_call	v_call	cdr3_nt	cdr3_aa
few	.	TRBJ1-3	TRBV27	TGTGCCAGCAGGGCGGGCCCGGGAAACACCATATATTTT	CASRAGPGNTIYF
.	.	TRBJ1-5	TRBV27	TGTGCCAGCAGACAGGGTGGGCAGCCCCAGCATTTT	CASRQGGQPQHF
.	TRBD2	TRBJ2-1	TRBV6-6	TGTGCCAGCAGTTATCCTCCTAGCGGGAGTAATGAGCAGTTCTTC	CASSYPPSGSNEQFF
.	TRBD1	TRBJ2-1	TRBV7-9	TGTGCCAGCAGCTTAGACAGGGGGCCATACAATGAGCAGTTCTTC	CASSLDRGPYNEQFF
once	TRBD1	TRBJ2-3	TRBV13	TGTGCCAGCAGCTCCCGACAGGGATTAACAGATACGCAGTATTTT	CASSSRQGLTDTQYF
.	TRBD2	TRBJ2-7	TRBV29-1	TGCAGCGCCAGACTAGCGGACGCCTACTACGAGCAGTACTTC	CSARLADAYYEQYF
.	TRBD2	TRBJ2-1	TRBV30	TGTGCCTGGAGTATGTCTAGCGGGAACAATGAGCAGTTCTTC	CAWSMSSGNNEQFF
.	.	TRBJ2-7	TRBV5-1	TGCGCCAGCAGCTCCGAGACCTATTCCTACGAGCAGTACTTC	CASSSETYSYEQYF
.	TRBD1	TRBJ2-5	TRBV29-1	TGCAGCGTTGAAGATCGGGGCAGGGGGCAAGAGACCCAGTACTTC	CSVEDRGRGQETQYF
.	TRBD1	TRBJ2-7	TRBV27	TGTGCCAGCAGTTTATTGACAGGGGGGGATTACGAGCAGTACTTC	CASSLLTGGDYEQYF
.	.	TRBJ2-6	TRBV4-2	TGTGCCAGCAGCCAAGTAGAGGCTACTCGCTCTGGGGCCAACGTCCTGACTTTC	CASSQVEATRSGANVLTF
.	.	TRBJ2-5	TRBV7-3	TGTGCCAGCAGCTTAAGAGAACAAGAGACCCAGTACTTC	CASSLREQETQYF
.	.	TRBJ1-2	TRBV7-9	TGTGCCAGCAGCCCGGGTGTTCCGGGCCCAACCTTCTTC	CASSPGVPGPTFF
.	.	TRBJ1-2	TRBV28	TGTGCCAGCAGTTTATCGGTGGCCACAGGGAGCGGCTATGGCTACACCTTC	CASSLSVATGSGYGYTF
.	.	TRBJ2-2	TRBV4-1	TGCGCCAGCAGCCAAGTCGAGGACCTCCCCGGGGAGCTGTTTTTT	CASSQVEDLPGELFF
.	TRBD1	TRBJ1-5	TRBV15	TGTGCCACCAGCAGAGGACAGGGAGCGAATCAGCCCCAGCATTTT	CATSRGQGANQPQHF
.	.	TRBJ1-1	TRBV9	TGTGCCAGCAGCGGCAACAGGGAGGAAGCTTTCTTT	CASSGNREEAFF
.	TRBD1	TRBJ2-1	TRBV7-9	TGTGCCAGCAGCTTATCCGACAGGGTCTATGAGCAGTTCTTC	CASSLSDRVYEQFF
.	.	TRBJ2-2	TRBV21-1	TGTGCCAGCAGCAAAAATCTCCTTGTGACCGGGGAGCTGTTTTTT	CASSKNLLVTGELFF
.	.	TRBJ1-4	TRBV15	TGTGCCACCAGCCGTTCCGGGACGGAGAATGAAAAACTGTTTTTT	CATSRSGTENEKLFF
.	.	TRBJ2-7	TRBV6-4	TGTGCCAGCAGTGGGCGGGGCGCCTACGAGCAGTACTTC	CASSGRGAYEQYF
.	.	TRBJ2-7	TRBV27	TGTGCCAGCAGTCCCGTGGACAGATCCTACGAGCAGTACTTC	CASSPVDRSYEQYF
.	TRBD1	TRBJ1-1	TRBV18	TGTGCCAGCTCACCACCAGGGGGCGGCACTGAAGCTTTCTTT	CASSPPGGGTEAFF
.	.	TRBJ2-1	TRBV9	TGTGCCAGCACCTATTCCGGGACCCCGGATGAGCAGTTCTTC	CASTYSGTPDEQFF